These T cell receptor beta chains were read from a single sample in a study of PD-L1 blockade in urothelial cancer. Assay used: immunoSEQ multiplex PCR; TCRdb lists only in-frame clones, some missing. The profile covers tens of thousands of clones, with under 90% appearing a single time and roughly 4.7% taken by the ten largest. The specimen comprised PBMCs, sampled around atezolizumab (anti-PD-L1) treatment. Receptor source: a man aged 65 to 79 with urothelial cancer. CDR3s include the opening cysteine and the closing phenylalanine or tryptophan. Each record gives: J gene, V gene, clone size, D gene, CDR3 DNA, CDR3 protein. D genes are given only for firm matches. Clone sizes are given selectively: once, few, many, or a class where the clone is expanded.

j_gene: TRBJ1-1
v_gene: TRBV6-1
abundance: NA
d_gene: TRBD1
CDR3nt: TGTGCCAGCAGTGGATACAGGGGGGTAGGGACTGAAGCTTTCTTT
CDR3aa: CASSGYRGVGTEAFF

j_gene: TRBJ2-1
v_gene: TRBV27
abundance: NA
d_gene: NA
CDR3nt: TGTGCCAGCAGTTTAAACGCCGGGACTCGAAGTGAGCAGTTCTTC
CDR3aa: CASSLNAGTRSEQFF

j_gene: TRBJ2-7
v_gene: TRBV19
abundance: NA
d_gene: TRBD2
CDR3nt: TGTGCCAGTAGCGGACCGGGGCGGGAGAGCTCCTACGAGCAGTACTTC
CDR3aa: CASSGPGRESSYEQYF

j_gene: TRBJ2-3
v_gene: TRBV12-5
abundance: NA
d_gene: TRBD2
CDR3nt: TGTGCTAGTGGCCCCGGACTAGCTGGGCTCACAGATACGCAGTATTTT
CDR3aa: CASGPGLAGLTDTQYF

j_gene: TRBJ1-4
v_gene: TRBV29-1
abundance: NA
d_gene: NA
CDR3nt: TGCAGCGTTGTGGACAGCCGTAATGAAAAACTGTTTTTT
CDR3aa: CSVVDSRNEKLFF

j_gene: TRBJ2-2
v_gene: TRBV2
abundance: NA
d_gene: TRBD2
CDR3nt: TGTGCCAGCAGTGAGATAGCGGGAGGAACCGGGGAGCTGTTTTTT
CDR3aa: CASSEIAGGTGELFF

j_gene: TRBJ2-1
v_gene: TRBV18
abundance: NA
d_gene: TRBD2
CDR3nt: TGTGCCAGCTCACCCACTACTAGCGGGACCTACAATGAGCAGTTCTTC
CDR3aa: CASSPTTSGTYNEQFF

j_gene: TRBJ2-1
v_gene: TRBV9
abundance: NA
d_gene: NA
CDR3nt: TGTGCCAGCAGCGTAGGACTAGTCAATGAGCAGTTCTTC
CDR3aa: CASSVGLVNEQFF

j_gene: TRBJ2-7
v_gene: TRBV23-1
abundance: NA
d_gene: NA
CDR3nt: TGCGCCAGCAGTCTCGGGAGAATCTACGAGCAGTACTTC
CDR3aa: CASSLGRIYEQYF

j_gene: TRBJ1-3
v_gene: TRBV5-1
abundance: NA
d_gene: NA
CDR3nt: TGCGCCAGCAGCTTGGGGGCAGGCTTAGACACCATATATTTT
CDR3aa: CASSLGAGLDTIYF

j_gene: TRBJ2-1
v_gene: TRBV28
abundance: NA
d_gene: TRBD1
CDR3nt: TGTGCCAGCAGTTTAATGGCGGGACAGGAAAACAATGAGCAGTTCTTC
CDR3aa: CASSLMAGQENNEQFF

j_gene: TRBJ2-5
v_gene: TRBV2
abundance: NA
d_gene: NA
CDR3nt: TGTGCCAGCAGTCGCGCTTACCAAGAGACCCAGTACTTC
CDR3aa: CASSRAYQETQYF

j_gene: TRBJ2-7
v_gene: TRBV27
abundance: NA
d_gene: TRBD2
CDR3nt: TGTGCCAGCAGGCTGACTAGCGGGACAACCTACGAGCAGTACTTC
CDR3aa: CASRLTSGTTYEQYF

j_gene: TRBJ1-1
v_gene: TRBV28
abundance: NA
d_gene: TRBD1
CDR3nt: TGTGCCAGCCCGGGGGGACAGGGGGGAAAGAACACTGAAGCTTTCTTT
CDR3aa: CASPGGQGGKNTEAFF

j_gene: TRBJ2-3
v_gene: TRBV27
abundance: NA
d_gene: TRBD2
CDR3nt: TGTGCCAGCAGCTCCCTAGCGGGGTTCAATACGCAGTATTTT
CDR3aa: CASSSLAGFNTQYF

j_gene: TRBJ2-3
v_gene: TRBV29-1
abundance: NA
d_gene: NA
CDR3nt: TGCAGCGTTGAGGTTCGACTCCTCACAGATACGCAGTATTTT
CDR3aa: CSVEVRLLTDTQYF

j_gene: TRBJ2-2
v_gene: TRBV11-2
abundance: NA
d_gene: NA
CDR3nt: TGTGCCAGCGGACGCCTGGACAGGAACACCGGGGAGCTGTTTTTT
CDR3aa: CASGRLDRNTGELFF

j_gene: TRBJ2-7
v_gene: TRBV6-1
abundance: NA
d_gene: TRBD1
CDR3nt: TGTGCCAGACAACCGGGACAGGGGGTGGACGAGCAGTACTTC
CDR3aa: CARQPGQGVDEQYF

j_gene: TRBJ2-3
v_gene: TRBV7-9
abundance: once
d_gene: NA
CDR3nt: TGTGCCAGCAGAAACGACCCGGGTGCGGGTACCACAGATACGCAGTATTTT
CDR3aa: CASRNDPGAGTTDTQYF

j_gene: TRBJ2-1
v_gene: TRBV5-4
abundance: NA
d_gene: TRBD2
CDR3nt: TGTGCCAGCAGCTTGGCGGTGGGGGGGGACAATGAGCAGTTCTTC
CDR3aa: CASSLAVGGDNEQFF

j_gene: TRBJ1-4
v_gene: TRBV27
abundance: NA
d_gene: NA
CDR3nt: TGTGCCAGCAGTTTAGCAGGGGCAGCTAATGAAAAACTGTTTTTT
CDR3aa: CASSLAGAANEKLFF

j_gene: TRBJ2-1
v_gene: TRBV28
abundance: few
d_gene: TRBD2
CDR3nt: TGTGCCAGCAGTATCATCACTAGCGGGAGGGCCGGGAATGAGCAGTTCTTC
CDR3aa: CASSIITSGRAGNEQFF

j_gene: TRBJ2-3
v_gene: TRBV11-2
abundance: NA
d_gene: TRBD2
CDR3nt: TGTGCCAGCAGCGTGACTAGCGGGAGTGGCACAGATACGCAGTATTTT
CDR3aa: CASSVTSGSGTDTQYF

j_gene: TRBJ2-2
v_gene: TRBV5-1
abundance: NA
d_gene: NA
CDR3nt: TGCGCCAGCAGCCTTTCATCGGGTTCGGGCACCGGGGAGCTGTTTTTT
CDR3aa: CASSLSSGSGTGELFF

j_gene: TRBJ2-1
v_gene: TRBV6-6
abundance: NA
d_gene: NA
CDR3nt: TGTGCCAGCAGTTACGACTACCATGAGCAGTTCTTC
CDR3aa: CASSYDYHEQFF

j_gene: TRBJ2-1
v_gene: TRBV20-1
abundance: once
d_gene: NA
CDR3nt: TGCAGTGCTAGCGGGAGAAATGAGCAGTTCTTC
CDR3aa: CSASGRNEQFF

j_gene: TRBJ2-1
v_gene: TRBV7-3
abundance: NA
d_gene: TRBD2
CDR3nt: TGTGCCAGCAGCTTTAGCGGGAGTGGGCCTTACAATGAGCAGTTCTTC
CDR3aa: CASSFSGSGPYNEQFF

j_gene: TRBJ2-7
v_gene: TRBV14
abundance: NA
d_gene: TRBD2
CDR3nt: TGTGCCAGCAGCCAAGTGTACGGGGGGGGCGAGCAGTACTTC
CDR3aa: CASSQVYGGGEQYF

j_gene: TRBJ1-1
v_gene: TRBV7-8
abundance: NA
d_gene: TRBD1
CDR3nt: TGTGCCAGCAGCTTAGTCGGAGGGGGCATGAACACTGAAGCTTTCTTT
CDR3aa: CASSLVGGGMNTEAFF

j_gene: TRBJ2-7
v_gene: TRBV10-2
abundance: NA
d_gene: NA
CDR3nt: TGCGCCAGCAGTGATTGGAAAAAAGCGGTCTCCTACGAGCAGTACTTC
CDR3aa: CASSDWKKAVSYEQYF

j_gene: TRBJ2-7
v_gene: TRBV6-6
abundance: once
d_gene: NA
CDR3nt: TGTGCCAGCAGTCCAGGACAGTCGACGGCCTCCTACGAGCAGTACTTC
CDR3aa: CASSPGQSTASYEQYF

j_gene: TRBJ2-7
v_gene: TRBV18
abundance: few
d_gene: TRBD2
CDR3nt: TGTGCCAGCTCACCCGGGGGGGGACCCTACGAGCAGTACTTC
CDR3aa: CASSPGGGPYEQYF

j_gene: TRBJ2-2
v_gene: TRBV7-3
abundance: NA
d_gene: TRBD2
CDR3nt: TGTGCCAGCAGTGAGACCCGGGGGACTAGCGGCACCGGGGAGCTGTTTTTT
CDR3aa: CASSETRGTSGTGELFF

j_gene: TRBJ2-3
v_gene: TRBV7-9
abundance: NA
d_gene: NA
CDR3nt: TGTGCCAGCAGCTTAGGGCTAGCAAACACAGATACGCAGTATTTT
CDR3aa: CASSLGLANTDTQYF

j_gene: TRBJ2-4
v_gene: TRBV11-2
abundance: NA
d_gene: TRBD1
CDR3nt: TGTGCCAGCAGCCCTGGCGGGGGACAGGGGGCCAAAAACATTCAGTACTTC
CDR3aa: CASSPGGGQGAKNIQYF

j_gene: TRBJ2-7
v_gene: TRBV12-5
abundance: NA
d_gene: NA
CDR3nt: TGTGCTAGTGGTTTGGTAACGGGACATGGCTACGAGCAGTACTTC
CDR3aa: CASGLVTGHGYEQYF

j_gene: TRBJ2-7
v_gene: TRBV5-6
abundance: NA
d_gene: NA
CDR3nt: TGTGCCAGCAGCTTTGGGGAGTACGGCTATTACGAGCAGTACTTC
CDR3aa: CASSFGEYGYYEQYF